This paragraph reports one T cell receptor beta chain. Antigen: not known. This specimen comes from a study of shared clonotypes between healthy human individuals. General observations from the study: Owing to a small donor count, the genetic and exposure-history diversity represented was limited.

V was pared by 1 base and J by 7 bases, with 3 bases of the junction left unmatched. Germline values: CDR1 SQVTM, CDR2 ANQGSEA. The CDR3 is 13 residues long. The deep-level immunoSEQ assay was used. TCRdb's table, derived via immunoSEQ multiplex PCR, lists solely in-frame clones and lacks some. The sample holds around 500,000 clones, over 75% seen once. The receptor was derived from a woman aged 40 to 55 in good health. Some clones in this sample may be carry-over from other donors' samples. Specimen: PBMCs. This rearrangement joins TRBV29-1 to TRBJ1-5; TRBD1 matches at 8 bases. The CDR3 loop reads CSVEGTGGQPQHF. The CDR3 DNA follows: TGCAGCGTTGAAGGTACAGGGGGGCAGCCCCAGCATTTT.